This T cell receptor (beta chain) was retrieved from a study of blood T cell repertoires in COVID-19. Study context: Acute and convalescent COVID-19 specimens originated in the United States, Italy and Spain. The cDNA or gDNA used as material had been derived from T cells, B-cell-depleted T cells, or PBMCs.

Seattle cases were enrolled at active infection and followed longitudinally. Study processing details: Amplification from reference gene primers served as the basis for estimated nucleated cell counts. The method was immunoSEQ multiplex PCR; TCRdb's version includes in-frame clones alone and lacks a portion of them. The V and J calls and clone size come from that table; D and trimming were worked out from the DNA. The sample carries approximately 160,000 clones, 90% to 95% recorded once. The sequence was obtained from a woman aged 60-75 years with COVID-19, enrolled during active disease. The sample consisted of peripheral blood.

The CDR3 nucleotides are TGCGCCAGCAGCTTGGATCCGACAGGGGGTGGAAACACCATATATTTT. Residues: CASSLDPTGGGNTIYF. V gene TRBV5-1 combines with J gene TRBJ1-3; 9 positions match TRBD1. This CDR3 has 16 residues. CDR1 SGHRS and CDR2 YFSETQ come from the germline V gene. J was trimmed by 3 bases and V by 0 bases; bases with no gene match: 4.